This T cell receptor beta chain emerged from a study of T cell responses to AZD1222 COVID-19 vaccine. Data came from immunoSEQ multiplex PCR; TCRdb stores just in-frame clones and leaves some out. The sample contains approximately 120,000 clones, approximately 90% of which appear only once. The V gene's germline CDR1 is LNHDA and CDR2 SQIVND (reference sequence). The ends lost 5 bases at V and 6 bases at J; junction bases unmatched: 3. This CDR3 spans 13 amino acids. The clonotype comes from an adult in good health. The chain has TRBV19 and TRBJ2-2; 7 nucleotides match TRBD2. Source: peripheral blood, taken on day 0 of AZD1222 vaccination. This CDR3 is CASSPRGAGELFF. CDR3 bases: TGTGCCAGTAGTCCCCGGGGGGCCGGGGAGCTGTTTTTT.